Described below is a single T cell receptor (beta chain) sequence and its context. Antigen: not known. The ends were cut back, 0 bases at V and 8 bases at J, with 11 bases in the middle. CDR3 length: 14 amino acids. Per the germline V gene, CDR1 is SGDLS and CDR2 is YYNGEE. The entry originates in a study of blood T cells in healthy people across ages. Findings and limits, study-wide: No conclusive comparison of naive versus antigen-experienced cells was possible with unsorted PBMCs. There was a strong correlation between TCR beta diversity and naive T cell percentage. Higher diversity and more naive CD4+ cells were features of long-lived donors, compared to aged donors.

The second PCR ran about 6 to 11 cycles with a sample-barcoded 5' primer and J-beta primers. Tagging of each cDNA molecule was performed by a template-switch adaptor with 12 random nucleotides. TCRdb fed the 5' RACE reads into MiXCR, producing one record per CDR3 protein. The sample lists around 1,000,000 distinct CDR3 sequences, more than 30% occurring once. The TCR was taken from a man younger than 30 in good health. The sequenced sample consisted of blood. J is TRBJ1-4 and V is TRBV9; D gene ambiguous. DNA of the CDR3: TGTGCCAGCAGCGTAGGTCCAGGTTTCGAAAAACTGTTTTTT. Translated, it gives CASSVGPGFEKLFF.